These 27 T cell receptor beta chains were all obtained from the same sample, sequenced in a study of T-cell memory formation after mild COVID-19. Via MiXCR, TCRdb re-called the 5' RACE reads, giving one row per CDR3 protein. The table records around 250,000 distinct CDR3 sequences, 15% to 20% of them present only once. Sequencing used PBMCs or a T cell subset sorted from them (not recorded which). All receptors come from a man aged 18 to 35 who had mild COVID-19 (a few samples of this study predate the infection). Cell type and time point are not known.

V gene TRBV4-2 combines with J gene TRBJ1-3; TRBD1 agrees at 9 bases. After removal of 2 bases from V and 4 bases from J, the junction contained 3 bases not matched to a gene. The CDR3 covers 15 residues. The germline CDR1 and CDR2 sequences are LGHNA and YNFKEQ. CDR3 in DNA: TGTGCCAGCAGCCAAACAGGGGGCAGAGGAAACACCATATATTTT. It encodes CASSQTGGRGNTIYF.

The V and J genes are TRBV20-1 and TRBJ1-5; the D is unclear. The germline CDR1 and CDR2 sequences are DFQATT and SNEGSKA (reference sequence). CDR3 size: 15 residues. Trimming left V 0 bases short and J 0 bases short, with 9 bases between. The CDR3, as DNA: TGCAGTGCTAGAGAGGTGATTTCTAGCAATCAGCCCCAGCATTTT. As protein: CSAREVISSNQPQHF.

CDR3 sequence (DNA): TGTGCCAGCATACTTGAGACAGGGGCTTTGAGCACTGAAGCTTTCTTT. Its protein is CASILETGALSTEAFF. The chain carries TRBV7-9 and TRBJ1-1; 8 nucleotides line up with TRBD1. V shed 7 bases, J shed 4 bases, and the junction held 14 bases outside the gene matches. The CDR3 is made up of 16 amino acids. Germline assignment: CDR1 SEHNR and CDR2 FQNEAQ (reference sequence).

The chain couples TRBV7-9 to TRBJ1-1; the D is unclear. Germline CDR1 SEHNR, CDR2 FQNEAQ (reference sequence). V was shortened by 1 base and J by 2 bases, with 11 bases between the two germline ends. This CDR3 comprises 15 residues. CDR3 in amino acids: CASSLDRAGNTEAFF. In DNA, the CDR3 is TGTGCCAGCAGCTTAGACCGTGCGGGAAACACTGAAGCTTTCTTT.

This clonotype occurred many times. The chain links TRBV7-9 to TRBJ2-7, with D possibly matching TRBD2 (5 bases). The CDR3 spans 14 residues. Germline lookup yields CDR1 SEHNR and CDR2 FQNEAQ (reference sequence). V dropped 7 bases and J dropped 1 base, with 14 bases sitting between them. CDR3 amino acids: CASNPTGSSYEQYF. CDR3 DNA sequence: TGTGCCAGCAACCCAACGGGGTCGTCCTACGAGCAGTACTTC.

The rearrangement uses TRBV6-6 and TRBJ2-1, with TRBD2 identical over 9 bases. V shed 8 bases and J 8 bases; nucleotides not matched to a gene: 10. The CDR3 runs to 14 residues. From germline, CDR1 is MNHNY and CDR2 SVGAGI (reference sequence). CDR3 residues: CASRGGGADDEQFF. The CDR3 DNA reads as TGTGCCAGCCGGGGCGGGGGGGCCGACGATGAGCAGTTCTTC.

V gene TRBV4-1 combines with J gene TRBJ2-1; TRBD2 matches at 12 bases. The germline CDR1 and CDR2 sequences are MGHRA and YSYEKL. The CDR3 has 18 amino acids. With 2 bases clipped from V and 2 bases from J, the junction kept 7 bases outside the gene matches. The CDR3 loop reads CASSQPLAGGLPYNEQFF. The CDR3 nucleotides read TGCGCCAGCAGCCAACCTCTAGCGGGGGGGCTTCCCTACAATGAGCAGTTCTTC.

This clonotype was recorded a few times. The V and J genes are TRBV7-2 and TRBJ2-1; D perhaps matches TRBD1 (5 bases). Trimming left V 1 base short and J 3 bases short, with 13 bases between. The CDR3 loop spans 16 amino acids. Germline V gene data show CDR1 as SGHTA and CDR2 as FQGNSA. The CDR3 coding sequence is TGTGCCAGCAGCTTAGATTCTCCAGGGTTCTACAATGAGCAGTTCTTC. Encoded protein: CASSLDSPGFYNEQFF.

The sample holds a few counts of this clonotype. V is TRBV7-6 and J is TRBJ2-7; perhaps TRBD2 as D (5 bases). The V gene's germline CDR1 is SGHVS and CDR2 FNYEAQ. Trimming cost V 2 bases and J 5 bases, with 13 bases left between them. The CDR3 is made up of 14 amino acids. CDR3 nucleotides: TGTGCCAGCAGCTTACTCTCGGGGTACGACGAGCAGTACTTC. Protein sequence: CASSLLSGYDEQYF.

This clonotype turned up a few times. The chain employs TRBV27 and TRBJ2-3; D is unclear. Trimming cost V 2 bases and J 4 bases, with 7 bases left between them. This CDR3 is 13 amino acids long. The germline V gene encodes CDR1 MNHEY and CDR2 SMNVEV (reference sequence). The CDR3 DNA follows: TGTGCCAGCAGTTTAAGGCCGTCAGATACGCAGTATTTT. The encoded protein is CASSLRPSDTQYF.

The gene calls are TRBV7-9 and TRBJ1-6; D might be TRBD1 (5 bases). This CDR3 contains 15 residues. The germline CDR1 and CDR2 sequences are SEHNR and FQNEAQ (reference sequence). With 5 bases removed from V and 10 bases from J, the gap between germline ends came to 18 bases. DNA of the CDR3: TGTGCCAGCAGCCCCCCGGGGGGTCGCGAATCACCCCTCCACTTT. It encodes CASSPPGGRESPLHF.

The chain uses TRBV7-2 and TRBJ1-2; D is possibly TRBD1 (5 bases). CDR1 SGHTA and CDR2 FQGNSA come from the germline V gene. Trimming pared 5 bases from V and 3 bases from J, leaving 16 bases between. The CDR3 is made up of 15 amino acids. This chain's CDR3 is CASSLDRLRHYGYTF. The CDR3 DNA follows: TGTGCCAGCAGCCTCGACAGACTTCGACACTATGGCTACACCTTC.

V usage is TRBV5-1 and J usage is TRBJ1-1; D gene unclear. The germline V gene has CDR1 SGHRS and CDR2 YFSETQ. The V gene lost 4 bases and the J gene lost 8 bases, with 15 bases spanning the gap. The CDR3 consists of 13 residues. The DNA of the CDR3 is TGCGCCAGCAGCGATCCCTACAAGTCAGAAGCTTTCTTT. This gives the protein CASSDPYKSEAFF. Complete variable domain (other parts from reference TRBV5-1 and TRBJ1-1): KAGVTQTPRYLIKTRGQQVTLSCSPISGHRSVSWYQQTPGQGLQFLFEYFSETQRNKGNFPGRFSGRQFSNSRSEMNVSTLELGDSALYLCASSDPYKSEAFFGQGTRLTVV.

This clonotype has a handful of counts. This chain connects TRBV6-2 or TRBV6-3 to TRBJ2-3; D not resolved. Trimming removed 3 bases at V and 6 bases at J, with 7 bases between. Germline-derived CDR1 and CDR2 are MNHEY and SVGEGT. CDR3 length equals 12 residues. This CDR3 is CASSYGPDTQYF. CDR3 sequence (DNA): TGTGCCAGCAGTTATGGGCCCGATACGCAGTATTTT.

This clonotype has only a few counts. V gene TRBV5-1 combines with J gene TRBJ1-2, with 12 nucleotides matching TRBD1. Germline loops: CDR1 SGHRS, CDR2 YFSETQ. With 4 bases clipped from V and 8 bases from J, the junction kept 12 bases outside the gene matches. The CDR3 runs to 16 residues. The CDR3 loop is CASSPGPGQGARGYTF. CDR3 nucleotide sequence: TGCGCCAGCAGCCCAGGTCCGGGACAGGGGGCGCGAGGCTACACCTTC.

The gene calls are TRBV9 and TRBJ1-1; 8 bases are a match to TRBD1. Germline loops: CDR1 SGDLS, CDR2 YYNGEE. With V trimmed by 1 base and J by 4 bases, 3 bases remained unmatched. CDR3 length equals 14 residues. CDR3 in amino acids: CASSVTGGSTEAFF. CDR3 in DNA: TGTGCCAGCAGCGTAACAGGGGGAAGCACTGAAGCTTTCTTT. Supplemented by reference TRBV9 and TRBJ1-1, the full variable domain reads DSGVTQTPKHLITATGQRVTLRCSPRSGDLSVYWYQQSLDQGLQFLIQYYNGEERAKGNILERFSAQQFPDLHSELNLSSLELGDSALYFCASSVTGGSTEAFFGQGTRLTVV.

This sequence joins TRBV3-1 and TRBJ1-5; no clear D. The CDR3 is 14 residues long. Germline V gene data show CDR1 as LGHDT and CDR2 as YNNKEL (reference sequence). V gave up 3 bases and J gave up 4 bases, with 10 bases separating them. The CDR3 spells CASSQGGDNQPQHF. Here the CDR3 DNA reads TGTGCCAGCAGCCAGGGCGGGGATAATCAGCCCCAGCATTTT.

The chain recombines TRBV24-1 with TRBJ1-5; D uncertain. Germline CDR1 KGHDR, CDR2 SFDVKD. Trimming cost V 1 base and J 1 base, with 4 bases left between them. CDR3 size: 14 residues. The CDR3 loop is CATSDLRSNQPQHF. The CDR3 nucleotides read TGTGCCACCAGTGATTTAAGGAGCAATCAGCCCCAGCATTTT.

The CDR3 spells CAISEGQERSPLHF. In nucleotides, the CDR3 is TGTGCCATCAGTGAGGGACAGGAACGTTCACCCCTCCACTTT. The genes are TRBV10-3 and TRBJ1-6, with 7 bases fitting TRBD1. This CDR3 region has 14 residues. The germline CDR1 and CDR2 sequences are ENHRY and SYGVKD. The V gene end was trimmed by 2 bases and the J gene end by 9 bases; junction bases not matched to a gene: 4.

The J gene is TRBJ2-1, the V gene TRBV7-2, with 11 bases fitting TRBD1. The CDR3 contains 16 residues. Germline V CDR1 and CDR2: SGHTA, FQGNSA. The V and J ends lost 5 bases and 0 bases, in that order; junction bases with no gene match: 3. CDR3 in DNA: TGTGCCAGCAGCGCCGGGACAGGGGGCTCCTACAATGAGCAGTTCTTC. Amino acid sequence: CASSAGTGGSYNEQFF. Full variable domain (remainder filled in from reference TRBV7-2 and TRBJ2-1): GAGVSQSPSNKVTEKGKDVELRCDPISGHTALYWYRQSLGQGLEFLIYFQGNSAPDKSGLPSDRFSAERTGGSVSTLTIQRTQQEDSAVYLCASSAGTGGSYNEQFFGPGTRLTVL.

The chain recombines TRBV7-2 with TRBJ2-4; D tentatively reads TRBD1 or TRBD2 (5 bases each). V was clipped by 3 bases and J by 3 bases, with 9 bases between them. Germline V lookup: CDR1 SGHTA, CDR2 FQGNSA. The CDR3 is 14 residues long. The CDR3 DNA follows: TGTGCCAGCAGCTTGGGGACCCTCAAAAACATTCAGTACTTC. It encodes CASSLGTLKNIQYF.

This clonotype was picked up a small number of times. The genes are TRBV11-2 and TRBJ2-5; 8 nucleotides agree with TRBD2. CDR1 is SGHAT and CDR2 is FQNNGV in the germline V gene. Trimming took 0 bases from V and 4 from J; bases not matched to a gene: 7. CDR3 length equals 16 residues. CDR3 amino acids: CASSLDRGGLRETQYF. The CDR3 DNA is TGTGCCAGCAGCTTAGACCGGGGGGGCCTTAGAGAGACCCAGTACTTC.

This clonotype was seen only a few times. The chain has TRBV4-1 and TRBJ2-1; TRBD2 might be the D (5 bases). This CDR3 contains 16 residues. CDR1 and CDR2 (germline): MGHRA, YSYEKL. Between the trimmed V and J ends, which lost 1 base and 2 bases, there was a span of 12 bases. This chain's CDR3 is CASSQGGQATYNEQFF. CDR3 nucleotide sequence: TGCGCCAGCAGCCAAGGAGGGCAGGCCACCTACAATGAGCAGTTCTTC.

This chain joins TRBV7-2 and TRBJ1-2; the D gene is possibly TRBD1 (5 bases). Germline lookup yields CDR1 SGHTA and CDR2 FQGNSA. There are 14 residues in the CDR3. Trimming cost V 5 bases and J 5 bases, with 15 bases left between them. CDR3 amino acids: CASSPGRGEYGYTF. CDR3 DNA sequence: TGTGCCAGCAGCCCCGGTCGGGGGGAATATGGCTACACCTTC. Looking up the rest from reference TRBV7-2 and TRBJ1-2 gives the full variable domain: GAGVSQSPSNKVTEKGKDVELRCDPISGHTALYWYRQSLGQGLEFLIYFQGNSAPDKSGLPSDRFSAERTGGSVSTLTIQRTQQEDSAVYLCASSPGRGEYGYTFGSGTRLTVV.

This clonotype appeared a few times. The CDR3 nucleotides are TGCGCCAGCAGCTTGTTAGGGACAGGGGCAAATGAGCAGTTCTTC. It codes for CASSLLGTGANEQFF. V gene TRBV5-1 combines with J gene TRBJ2-1; 10 nucleotides match TRBD1. The germline CDR1 and CDR2 sequences are SGHRS and YFSETQ. With V trimmed by 1 base and J by 7 bases, 5 bases remained unmatched. CDR3 length: 15 amino acids.

This clonotype showed up just a few times. This sequence joins TRBV6-5 and TRBJ2-1, with 7 nucleotides matching TRBD2. J gave up 0 bases and V 4 bases, and 3 bases lay outside the gene matches. Germline V CDR1 and CDR2: MNHEY, SVGAGI. The CDR3 has 15 amino acids. CDR3 in DNA: TGTGCCAGCAGTTTCGGGGGGAGCTCCTACAATGAGCAGTTCTTC. This gives the protein CASSFGGSSYNEQFF.

The chain uses TRBV7-2 and TRBJ1-6; D remains unclear. In germline, CDR1 is SGHTA, CDR2 FQGNSA. This CDR3 contains 16 residues. V lost 5 bases and J 0 bases, leaving 11 bases between the germline ends. The CDR3 nucleotides are TGTGCCAGCAGCCCCATCGGTAGCTCCTATAATTCACCCCTCCACTTT. Protein: CASSPIGSSYNSPLHF. Variable domain in full (rest from reference TRBV7-2 and TRBJ1-6): GAGVSQSPSNKVTEKGKDVELRCDPISGHTALYWYRQSLGQGLEFLIYFQGNSAPDKSGLPSDRFSAERTGGSVSTLTIQRTQQEDSAVYLCASSPIGSSYNSPLHFGNGTRLTVT.